The clone carrying this T cell receptor (beta chain) was seen at least ten times. Quantitative 5'-RACE with molecular barcodes produced the TCR beta libraries. One entry per CDR3 protein, called by TCRdb with MiXCR from the 5' RACE reads. The sample lists roughly 150,000 distinct CDR3 sequences, about 32% occurring once. The entry originates in a study of CD8 T cells in ankylosing spondylitis. The CDR3 loop spans 15 amino acids. The ends lost 5 bases at V and 6 bases at J; junction bases unmatched: 9. The germline CDR1 and CDR2 sequences are DFQATT and SNEGSKA (reference sequence). The clonotype comes from a male donor with ankylosing spondylitis. The source material was synovial fluid, either unsorted or a sorted T cell fraction (not recorded which). This sequence joins TRBV20-1 and TRBJ2-1; 11 nucleotides match TRBD1. CDR3 nucleotides: TGCAGTGCTTCCACTGGGACAGGGGGGGCCAATGAGCAGTTCTTC. Protein: CSASTGTGGANEQFF.